The 4 T cell receptor beta chains reported below all come from one sample, sequenced in a study of cytomegalovirus exposure and HLA in healthy donors. PCR was performed using 60 Vbeta and 13 Jbeta primers. Using immunoSEQ multiplex PCR, the repertoire was profiled, and TCRdb retains in-frame clones only, with some absent. The table includes roughly 100,000 clones, around 72% detected once. The sequenced sample consisted of PBMCs. The source of these receptors is a young man in good health and CMV-seropositive.

This clone was observed a single time. The rearrangement uses TRBV10-3 and TRBJ1-1; the D is unclear. The ends were cut back, 4 bases at V and 6 bases at J, with 15 bases in the middle. The germline V gene has CDR1 ENHRY and CDR2 SYGVKD. The CDR3 consists of 14 residues. Here the CDR3 reads CAISVSAPEAEAFF. CDR3 DNA: TGTGCCATCAGTGTTTCAGCCCCGGAGGCTGAAGCTTTCTTT.

This clone showed up just a few times. The rearrangement uses TRBV29-1 and TRBJ1-2, with D hard to call. V shed 6 bases and J shed 8 bases, with 25 bases lying between them. The germline V gene has CDR1 SQVTM and CDR2 ANQGSEA. The CDR3 is 15 residues long. The CDR3 bases are TGCAGCGTCTCCCTCCGGAGCTCCCGCCATCGGGGCTACACCTTC. Its translation is CSVSLRSSRHRGYTF.

The chain has TRBV7-9 and TRBJ2-2, with a possible D match to TRBD2 (5 bases). Germline CDR1 SEHNR, CDR2 FQNEAQ (reference sequence). V was cut by 3 bases and J by 5 bases, with 10 bases left in between. This CDR3 is 14 amino acids long. The CDR3 region has the DNA TGTGCCAGCAGCTTCCTAAGGGAGACCGGGGAGCTGTTTTTT. This sequence encodes CASSFLRETGELFF.

V gene TRBV2 combines with J gene TRBJ2-7; no reliable D call. V dropped 4 bases and J dropped 4 bases, with 11 bases sitting between them. Germline assignment: CDR1 SNHLY and CDR2 FYNNEI. The CDR3 totals 13 residues. The CDR3, as DNA: TGTGCCAGCAGTGCCGTAACGAGGTACGAGCAGTACTTC. Translating it yields CASSAVTRYEQYF.